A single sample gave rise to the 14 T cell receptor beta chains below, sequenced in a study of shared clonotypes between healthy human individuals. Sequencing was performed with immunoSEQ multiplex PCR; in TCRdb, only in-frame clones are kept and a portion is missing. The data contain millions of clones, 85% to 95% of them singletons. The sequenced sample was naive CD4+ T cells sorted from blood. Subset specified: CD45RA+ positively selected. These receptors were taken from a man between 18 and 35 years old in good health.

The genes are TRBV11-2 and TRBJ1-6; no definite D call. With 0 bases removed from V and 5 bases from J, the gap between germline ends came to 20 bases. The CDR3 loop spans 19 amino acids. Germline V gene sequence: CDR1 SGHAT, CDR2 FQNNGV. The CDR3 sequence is CASSLEAASRVVNNSPLHF. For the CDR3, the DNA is TGTGCCAGCAGCTTAGAGGCAGCCTCCAGAGTCGTAAATAATTCACCCCTCCACTTT.

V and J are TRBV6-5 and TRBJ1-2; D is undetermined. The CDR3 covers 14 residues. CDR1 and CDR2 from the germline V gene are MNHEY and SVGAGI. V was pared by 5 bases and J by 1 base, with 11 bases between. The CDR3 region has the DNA TGTGCCAGCAGTCCCCTTGGCTTTAACTATGGCTACACCTTC. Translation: CASSPLGFNYGYTF.

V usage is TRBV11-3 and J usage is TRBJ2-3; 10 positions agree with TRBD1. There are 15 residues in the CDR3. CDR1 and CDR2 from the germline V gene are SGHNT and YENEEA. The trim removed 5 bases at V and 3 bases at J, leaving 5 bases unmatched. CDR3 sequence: CASSMTGGWTDTQYF. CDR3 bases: TGTGCCAGCAGCATGACAGGGGGCTGGACAGATACGCAGTATTTT. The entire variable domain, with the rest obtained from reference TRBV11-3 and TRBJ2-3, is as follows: EAGVVQSPRYKIIEKKQPVAFWCNPISGHNTLYWYLQNLGQGPELLIRYENEEAVDDSQLPKDRFSAERLKGVDSTLKIQPAELGDSAVYLCASSMTGGWTDTQYFGPGTRLTVL.

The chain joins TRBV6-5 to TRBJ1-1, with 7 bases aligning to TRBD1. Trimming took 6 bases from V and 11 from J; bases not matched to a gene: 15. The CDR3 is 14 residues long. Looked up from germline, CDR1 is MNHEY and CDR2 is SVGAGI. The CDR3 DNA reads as TGTGCCAGCAGCCGGGGGACAGCCAAACCGAGGGCTTTCTTT. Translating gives CASSRGTAKPRAFF.

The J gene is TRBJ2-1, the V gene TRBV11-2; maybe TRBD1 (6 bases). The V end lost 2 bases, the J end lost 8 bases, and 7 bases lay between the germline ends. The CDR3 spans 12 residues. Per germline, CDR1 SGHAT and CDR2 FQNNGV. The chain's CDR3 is CASSLSGDEQFF. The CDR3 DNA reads TGTGCCAGCAGCTTATCAGGGGATGAGCAGTTCTTC.

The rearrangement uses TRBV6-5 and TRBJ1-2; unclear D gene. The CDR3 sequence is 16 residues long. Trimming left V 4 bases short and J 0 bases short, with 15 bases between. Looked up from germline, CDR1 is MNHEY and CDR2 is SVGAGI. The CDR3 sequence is CASSFLGLEPNYGYTF. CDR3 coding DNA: TGTGCCAGCAGTTTCCTAGGACTCGAGCCTAACTATGGCTACACCTTC.

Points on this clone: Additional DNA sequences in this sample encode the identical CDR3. The CDR3 reads CASSEGGGYEQYF. In DNA form, the CDR3 reads TGCGCCAGCAGTGAGGGGGGAGGCTACGAGCAGTACTTC. The chain carries TRBV10-1 and TRBJ2-7; the D gene is possibly TRBD2 (6 bases). The germline V and J ends were trimmed by 2 bases and 3 bases, with 8 bases remaining between them. There are 13 residues in the CDR3. Germline assignment: CDR1 WNHNN and CDR2 SYGVQD (reference sequence).

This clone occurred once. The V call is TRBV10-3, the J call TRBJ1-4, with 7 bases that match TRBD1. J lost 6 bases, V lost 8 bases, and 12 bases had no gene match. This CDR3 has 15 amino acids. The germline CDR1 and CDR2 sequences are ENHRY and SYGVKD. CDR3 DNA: TGTGCCATCGGCCAGGGGGTTAATAGAGATGAAAAACTGTTTTTT. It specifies CAIGQGVNRDEKLFF.

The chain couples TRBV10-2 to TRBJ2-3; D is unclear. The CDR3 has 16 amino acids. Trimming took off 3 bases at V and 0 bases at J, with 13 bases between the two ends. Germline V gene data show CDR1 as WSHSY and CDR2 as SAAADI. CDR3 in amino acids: CASSEGREASTDTQYF. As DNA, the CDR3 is TGCGCCAGCAGTGAAGGCCGCGAGGCTAGCACAGATACGCAGTATTTT.

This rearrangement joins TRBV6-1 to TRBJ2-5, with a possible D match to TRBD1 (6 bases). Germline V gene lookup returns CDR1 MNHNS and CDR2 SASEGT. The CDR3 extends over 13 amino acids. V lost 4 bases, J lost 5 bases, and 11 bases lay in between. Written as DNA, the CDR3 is TGTGCCAGCAGTGGACAGGTGGCGGAGACCCAGTACTTC. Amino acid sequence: CASSGQVAETQYF.

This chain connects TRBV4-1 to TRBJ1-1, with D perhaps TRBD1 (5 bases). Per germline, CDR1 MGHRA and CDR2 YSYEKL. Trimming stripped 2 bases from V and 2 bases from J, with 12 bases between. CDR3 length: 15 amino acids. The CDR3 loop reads CASSQSMTVNTEAFF. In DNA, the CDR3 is TGCGCCAGCAGCCAATCTATGACAGTCAACACTGAAGCTTTCTTT.

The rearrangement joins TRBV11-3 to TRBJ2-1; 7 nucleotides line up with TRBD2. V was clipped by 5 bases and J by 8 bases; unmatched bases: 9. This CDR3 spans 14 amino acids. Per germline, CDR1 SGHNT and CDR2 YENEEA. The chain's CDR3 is CASSLLGRGDEQFF. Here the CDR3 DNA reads TGTGCCAGCAGCCTCCTGGGGAGGGGCGATGAGCAGTTCTTC.

The CDR3 reads CAISESAGPSTDTQYF. The CDR3 DNA reads as TGTGCCATCAGTGAGTCGGCGGGCCCTAGCACAGATACGCAGTATTTT. The chain uses TRBV10-3 and TRBJ2-3, with D perhaps matching TRBD2 (5 bases). This CDR3 comprises 16 residues. Germline V lookup: CDR1 ENHRY, CDR2 SYGVKD. Trimming pared 0 bases from V and 0 bases from J, leaving 10 bases between.

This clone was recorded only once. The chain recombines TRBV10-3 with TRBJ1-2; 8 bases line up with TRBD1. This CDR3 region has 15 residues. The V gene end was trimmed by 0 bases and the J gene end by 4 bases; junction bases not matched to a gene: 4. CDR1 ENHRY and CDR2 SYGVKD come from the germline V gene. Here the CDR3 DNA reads TGTGCCATCAGTGAGTCGACAGGGGTTGGCTATGGCTACACCTTC. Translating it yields CAISESTGVGYGYTF.